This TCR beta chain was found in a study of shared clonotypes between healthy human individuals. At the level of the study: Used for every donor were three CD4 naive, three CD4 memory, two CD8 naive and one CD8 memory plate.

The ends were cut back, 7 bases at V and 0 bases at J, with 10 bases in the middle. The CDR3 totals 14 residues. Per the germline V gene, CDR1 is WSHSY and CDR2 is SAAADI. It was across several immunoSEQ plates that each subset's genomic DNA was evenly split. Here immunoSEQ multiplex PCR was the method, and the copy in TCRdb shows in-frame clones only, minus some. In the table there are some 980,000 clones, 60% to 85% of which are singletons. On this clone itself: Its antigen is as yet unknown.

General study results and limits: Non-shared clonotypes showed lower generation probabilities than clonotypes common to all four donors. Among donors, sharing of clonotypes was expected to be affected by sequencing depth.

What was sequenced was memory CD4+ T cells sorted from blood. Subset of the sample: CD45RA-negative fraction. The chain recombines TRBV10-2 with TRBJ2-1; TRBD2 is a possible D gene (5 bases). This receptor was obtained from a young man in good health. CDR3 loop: CASKEAVSYNEQFF. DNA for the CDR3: TGCGCCAGCAAGGAGGCGGTCTCCTACAATGAGCAGTTCTTC.